The entry below describes one TCR beta chain. The antigen remains undetermined. Antigen-specific CD4+ T cells expanded by the ViraFEST assay with viral peptide pools were then sequenced. Culture lasted around eleven days before CD4+ T cell isolation. The person was diagnosed with PCR-confirmed SARS-CoV-2 infection between March and December 2020. Cultures of roughly 2 million PBMC per well contained 10 IU/ml IL-2 plus 10 ug/ml peptides. It was on days 3 and 7 that half the medium was replaced with IL-2 medium. The CDR3 runs 17 residues. The J segment lost 1 base and the V segment lost 4 bases, leaving 5 bases of the junction unmatched. Germline V gives CDR1 KGHDR, CDR2 SFDVKD. The table came from immunoSEQ multiplex PCR; TCRdb's copy has only in-frame clones and leaves some out. The repertoire holds about 45,000 clones, with roughly 70% as singletons. These data belong to a study of vaccination effects on CD4 cells after COVID-19. About the research overall: Among convalescent patients, two provided samples 16 days and one week before vaccination. The study's findings and limits: Few convalescent patients were included, and no early post-infection timepoints were sampled.

The sequencing used CD4+ T cells from PBMCs cultured with a peptide pool, collected before COVID-19 vaccination. The chain carries TRBV24-1 and TRBJ2-3; 12 positions match TRBD1. This TCR was sampled from a human donor who had a prior SARS-CoV-2 infection. This CDR3 reads CATSEWDRGLGTDTQYF. CDR3 DNA: TGTGCCACCAGTGAGTGGGACAGGGGGCTTGGCACAGATACGCAGTATTTT.